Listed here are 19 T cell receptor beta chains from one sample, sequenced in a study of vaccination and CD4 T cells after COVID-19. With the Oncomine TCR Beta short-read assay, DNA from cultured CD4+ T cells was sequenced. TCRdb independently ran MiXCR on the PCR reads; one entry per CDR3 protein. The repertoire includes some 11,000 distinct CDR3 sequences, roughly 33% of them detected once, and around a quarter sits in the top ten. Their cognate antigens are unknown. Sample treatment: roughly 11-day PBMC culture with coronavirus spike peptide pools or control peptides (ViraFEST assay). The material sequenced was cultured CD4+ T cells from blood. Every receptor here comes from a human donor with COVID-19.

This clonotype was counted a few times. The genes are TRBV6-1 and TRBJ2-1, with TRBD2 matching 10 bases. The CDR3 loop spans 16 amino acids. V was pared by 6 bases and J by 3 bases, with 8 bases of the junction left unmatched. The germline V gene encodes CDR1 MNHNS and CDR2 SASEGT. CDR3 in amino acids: CASSRPLAGVYNEQFF. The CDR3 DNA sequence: TGTGCCAGCAGCCGCCCCCTAGCGGGGGTCTACAATGAGCAGTTCTTC.

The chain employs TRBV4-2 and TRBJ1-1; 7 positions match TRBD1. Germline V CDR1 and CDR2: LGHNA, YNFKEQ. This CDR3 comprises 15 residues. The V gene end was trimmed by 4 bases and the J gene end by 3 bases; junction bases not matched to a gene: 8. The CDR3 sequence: CASSLSTGADTEAFF. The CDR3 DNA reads TGTGCCAGCAGCCTGTCAACAGGGGCTGACACTGAAGCTTTCTTT.

CDR3 amino acids: CSASNPISGGASDTQYF. The CDR3 DNA sequence: TGCAGTGCCTCGAACCCCATTAGCGGGGGGGCGTCAGATACGCAGTATTTT. V gene TRBV20-1 combines with J gene TRBJ2-3; 11 bases fit TRBD2. The CDR3 has 17 amino acids. The trim removed 6 bases at V and 4 bases at J, leaving 15 bases unmatched. Germline values: CDR1 DFQATT, CDR2 SNEGSKA (reference sequence).

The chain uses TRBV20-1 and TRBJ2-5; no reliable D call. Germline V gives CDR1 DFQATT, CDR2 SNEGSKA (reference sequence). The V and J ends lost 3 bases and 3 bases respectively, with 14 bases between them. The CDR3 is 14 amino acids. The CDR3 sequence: CSARAPSIKETQYF. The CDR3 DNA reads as TGCAGTGCTAGGGCTCCCTCAATAAAAGAGACCCAGTACTTC.

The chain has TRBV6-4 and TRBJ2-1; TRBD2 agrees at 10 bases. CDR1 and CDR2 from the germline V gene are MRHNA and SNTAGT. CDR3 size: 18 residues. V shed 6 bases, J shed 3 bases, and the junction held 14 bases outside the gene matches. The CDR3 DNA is TGTGCCAGCAGGTCTCCGTTTGGACTAGCGGTCGTCTACAATGAGCAGTTCTTC. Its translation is CASRSPFGLAVVYNEQFF.

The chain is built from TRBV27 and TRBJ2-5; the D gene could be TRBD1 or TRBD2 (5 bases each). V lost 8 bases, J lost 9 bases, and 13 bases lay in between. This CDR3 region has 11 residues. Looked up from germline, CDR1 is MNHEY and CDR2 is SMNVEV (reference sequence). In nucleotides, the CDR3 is TGTGCCAGCGGGGGTTCGGTGGCCCAGTACTTC. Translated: CASGGSVAQYF.

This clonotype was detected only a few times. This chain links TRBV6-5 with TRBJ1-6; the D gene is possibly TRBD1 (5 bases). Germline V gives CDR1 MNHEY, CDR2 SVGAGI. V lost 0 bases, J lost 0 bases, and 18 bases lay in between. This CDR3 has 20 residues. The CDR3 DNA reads TGTGCCAGCAGTTACTCGACCGGGGCAGGACTCAGCTCCTATAATTCACCCCTCCACTTT. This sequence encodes CASSYSTGAGLSSYNSPLHF.

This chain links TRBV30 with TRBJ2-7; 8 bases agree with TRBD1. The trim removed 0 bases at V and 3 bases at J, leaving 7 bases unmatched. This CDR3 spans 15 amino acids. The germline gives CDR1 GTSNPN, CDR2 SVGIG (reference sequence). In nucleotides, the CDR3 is TGTGCCTGGAGTGTTTGGACAGGGATACGCTACGAGCAGTACTTC. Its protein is CAWSVWTGIRYEQYF.

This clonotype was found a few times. This CDR3 is CASSFDGAGKTQYF. The CDR3 coding sequence is TGTGCCAGCAGCTTTGATGGGGCGGGAAAGACCCAGTACTTC. The rearrangement joins TRBV11-3 to TRBJ2-5, with D perhaps matching TRBD2 (6 bases). This CDR3 spans 14 amino acids. Germline V CDR1 and CDR2: SGHNT, YENEEA. Trimming left V 3 bases short and J 6 bases short, with 14 bases between.

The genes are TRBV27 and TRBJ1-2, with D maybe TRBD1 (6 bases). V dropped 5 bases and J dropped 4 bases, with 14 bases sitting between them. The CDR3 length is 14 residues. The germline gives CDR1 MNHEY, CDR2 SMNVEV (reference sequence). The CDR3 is CASSPYRDRYGYTF. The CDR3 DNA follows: TGTGCCAGCAGTCCATACAGGGACCGCTATGGCTACACCTTC.

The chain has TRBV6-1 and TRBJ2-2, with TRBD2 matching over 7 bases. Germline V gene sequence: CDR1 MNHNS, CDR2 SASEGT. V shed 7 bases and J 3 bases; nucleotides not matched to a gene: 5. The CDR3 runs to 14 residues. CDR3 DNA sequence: TGTGCCAGCAAGCGTCGGGGGGACACCGGGGAGCTGTTTTTT. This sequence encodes CASKRRGDTGELFF.

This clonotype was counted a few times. The CDR3 nucleotides are TGTGCCAGCAGCTTACTGGGGACCGGGGAGCTGTTTTTT. Translated: CASSLLGTGELFF. The chain links TRBV7-2 to TRBJ2-2; D gene unclear. Germline V CDR1 and CDR2: SGHTA, FQGNSA. There are 13 residues in the CDR3. V dropped 2 bases and J dropped 5 bases, with 6 bases sitting between them.

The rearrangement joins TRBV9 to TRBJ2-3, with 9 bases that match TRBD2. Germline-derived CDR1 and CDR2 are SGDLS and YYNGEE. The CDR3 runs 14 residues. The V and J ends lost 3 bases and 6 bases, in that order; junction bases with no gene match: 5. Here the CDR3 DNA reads TGTGCCAGCAGCGGGACTAGCGTTTTGGATACGCAGTATTTT. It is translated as CASSGTSVLDTQYF.

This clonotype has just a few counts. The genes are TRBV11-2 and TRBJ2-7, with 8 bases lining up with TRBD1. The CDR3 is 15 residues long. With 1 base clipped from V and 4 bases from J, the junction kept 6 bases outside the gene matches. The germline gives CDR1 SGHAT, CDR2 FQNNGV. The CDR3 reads CASSLVVNRGYEQYF. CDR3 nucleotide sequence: TGTGCCAGCAGCTTAGTAGTCAACAGGGGGTACGAGCAGTACTTC.

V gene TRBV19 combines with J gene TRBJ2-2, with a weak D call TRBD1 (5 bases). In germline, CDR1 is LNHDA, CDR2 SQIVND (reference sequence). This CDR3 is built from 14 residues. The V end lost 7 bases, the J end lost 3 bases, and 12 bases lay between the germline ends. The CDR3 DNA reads TGTGCCAGTAACCCAGGGTTGGACACCGGGGAGCTGTTTTTT. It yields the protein CASNPGLDTGELFF.

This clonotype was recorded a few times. CDR3 nucleotides: TGTGCCAGCAGCCTTATCCCATCAGCGGGGGGGGCGACCCAGTACTTC. Translated, it gives CASSLIPSAGGATQYF. This chain connects TRBV11-2 to TRBJ2-5; 10 positions agree with TRBD2. Germline V gives CDR1 SGHAT, CDR2 FQNNGV. The CDR3 contains 16 residues. J lost 7 bases, V lost 5 bases, and 13 bases had no gene match.

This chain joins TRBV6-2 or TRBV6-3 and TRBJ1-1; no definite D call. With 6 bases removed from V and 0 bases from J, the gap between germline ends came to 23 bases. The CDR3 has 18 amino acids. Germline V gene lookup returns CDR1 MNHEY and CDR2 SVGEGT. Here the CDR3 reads CASRTTFGPTWLNTEAFF. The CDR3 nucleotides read TGTGCCAGCAGAACTACTTTCGGACCAACATGGTTGAACACTGAAGCTTTCTTT.

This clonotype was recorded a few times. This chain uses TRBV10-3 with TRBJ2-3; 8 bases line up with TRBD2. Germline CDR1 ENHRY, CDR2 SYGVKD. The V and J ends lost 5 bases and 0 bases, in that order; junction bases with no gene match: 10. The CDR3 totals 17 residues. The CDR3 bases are TGTGCCATCAGTCTTGCGGGGGGATCCACTAGCACAGATACGCAGTATTTT. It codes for CAISLAGGSTSTDTQYF.

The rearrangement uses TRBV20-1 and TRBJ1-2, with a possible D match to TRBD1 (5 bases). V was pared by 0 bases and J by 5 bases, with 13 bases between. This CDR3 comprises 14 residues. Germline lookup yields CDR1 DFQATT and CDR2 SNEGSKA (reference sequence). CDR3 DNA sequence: TGCAGTGCTAGAGAACCCCAGGGTCGATATGGCTACACCTTC. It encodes CSAREPQGRYGYTF.